This T cell receptor beta chain was sequenced during a study of cytomegalovirus exposure and HLA in healthy donors. Study details: Earlier sequencing of 150 million to 200 million T cells yielded approximately 100 million unique TCR beta sequences.

Study-wide points: The records held CMV serostatus as the only immune exposure information. Many donors carried some public TCRs, although rarity characterized most TCR sequences. Most TCR beta V segments were productive about 87% or about 30% of the time in an earlier analysis.

This PCR relied on a set of 60 Vbeta primers and 13 Jbeta primers. Profiled with immunoSEQ multiplex PCR; TCRdb holds only in-frame clones, not every one. This sample has fewer than 250,000 clones, with about 75% found just once. Details on this clone: Its matching antigen is unknown.

The CDR3 loop spans 14 amino acids. Germline V gene sequence: CDR1 SGHTS, CDR2 YDEGEE. V was clipped by 4 bases and J by 4 bases, with 12 bases between them. V is TRBV5-8 and J is TRBJ2-1; D may be TRBD2 (5 bases). The clonotype comes from a woman aged 25 to 45 in good health and CMV-seronegative. Source material: PBMCs. Written as DNA, the CDR3 is TGTGCCAGCAGCCGTTCGGGGAGATACAATGAGCAGTTCTTC. It yields the protein CASSRSGRYNEQFF.